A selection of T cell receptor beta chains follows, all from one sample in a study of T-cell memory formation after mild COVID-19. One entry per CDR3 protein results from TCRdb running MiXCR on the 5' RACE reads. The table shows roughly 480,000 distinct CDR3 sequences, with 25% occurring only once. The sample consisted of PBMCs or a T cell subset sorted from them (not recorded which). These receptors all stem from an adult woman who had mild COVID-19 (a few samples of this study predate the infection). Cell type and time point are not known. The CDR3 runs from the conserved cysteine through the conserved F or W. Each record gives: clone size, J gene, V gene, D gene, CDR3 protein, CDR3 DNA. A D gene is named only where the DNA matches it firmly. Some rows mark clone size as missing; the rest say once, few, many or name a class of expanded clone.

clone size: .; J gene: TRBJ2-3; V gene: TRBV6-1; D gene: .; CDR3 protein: CASRTGDGNPTDTQYF; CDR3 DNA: TGTGCCAGCAGAACCGGCGACGGGAACCCCACAGATACGCAGTATTTT
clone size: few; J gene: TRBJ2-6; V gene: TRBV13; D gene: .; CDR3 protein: CASSEGGSGANVLTF; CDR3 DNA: TGTGCCAGCAGCGAAGGGGGCTCTGGGGCCAACGTCCTGACTTTC
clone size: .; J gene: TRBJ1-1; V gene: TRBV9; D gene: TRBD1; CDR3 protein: CASSTGTGPNTEAFF; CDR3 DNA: TGTGCCAGCAGCACCGGGACAGGACCGAACACTGAAGCTTTCTTT
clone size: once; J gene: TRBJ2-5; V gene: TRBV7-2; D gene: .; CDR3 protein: CASSLDNQRQETQYF; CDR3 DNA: TGTGCCAGCAGCTTAGATAACCAACGCCAAGAGACCCAGTACTTC
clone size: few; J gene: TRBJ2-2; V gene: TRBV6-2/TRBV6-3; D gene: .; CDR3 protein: CASSYLKQITGELFF; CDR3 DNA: TGTGCCAGCAGTTATCTTAAACAGATCACCGGGGAGCTGTTTTTT
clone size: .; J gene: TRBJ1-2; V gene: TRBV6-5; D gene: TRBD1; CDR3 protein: CASSYEQGWWGYTF; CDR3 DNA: TGTGCCAGCAGTTATGAACAGGGGTGGTGGGGCTACACCTTC
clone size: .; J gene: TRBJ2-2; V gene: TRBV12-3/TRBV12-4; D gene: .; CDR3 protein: CASSPHILRVTNTGELFF; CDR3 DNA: TGTGCCAGCAGTCCACATATATTGAGGGTAACGAACACCGGGGAGCTGTTTTTT
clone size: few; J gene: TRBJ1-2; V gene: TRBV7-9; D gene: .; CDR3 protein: CASSLAGGVTDGYTF; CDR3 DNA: TGTGCCAGCAGCTTAGCAGGGGGGGTAACTGATGGCTACACCTTC
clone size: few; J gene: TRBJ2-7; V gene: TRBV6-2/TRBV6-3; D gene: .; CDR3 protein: CASSYSGLADHEQYF; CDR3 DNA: TGTGCCAGCAGTTACTCTGGGTTGGCAGACCACGAGCAGTACTTC
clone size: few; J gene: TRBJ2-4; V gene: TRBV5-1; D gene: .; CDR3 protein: CASSLDIQNIQYF; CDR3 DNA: TGCGCCAGCAGCTTGGACATCCAAAACATTCAGTACTTC
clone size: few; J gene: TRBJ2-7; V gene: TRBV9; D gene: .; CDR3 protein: CASSAQRADEQYF; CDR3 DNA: TGTGCCAGCAGCGCCCAAAGGGCGGACGAGCAGTACTTC
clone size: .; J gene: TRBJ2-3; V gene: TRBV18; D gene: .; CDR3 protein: CASSPRLDTYTDTQYF; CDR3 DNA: TGTGCCAGCTCACCACGGCTCGATACCTACACAGATACGCAGTATTTT
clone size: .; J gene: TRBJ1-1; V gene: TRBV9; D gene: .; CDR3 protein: CASSKRDPNTEAFF; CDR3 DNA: TGTGCCAGCAGCAAGAGAGACCCTAACACTGAAGCTTTCTTT
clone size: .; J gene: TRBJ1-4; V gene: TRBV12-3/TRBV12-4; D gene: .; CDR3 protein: CASSLRTYEKLFF; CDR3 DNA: TGTGCCAGCAGTTTGAGGACATATGAAAAACTGTTTTTT
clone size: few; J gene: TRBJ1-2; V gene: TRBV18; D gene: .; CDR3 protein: CASSAFYGYTF; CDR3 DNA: TGTGCCAGCTCAGCATTTTATGGCTACACCTTC
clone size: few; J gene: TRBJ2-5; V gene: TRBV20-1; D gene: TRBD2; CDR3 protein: CSAEREETQYF; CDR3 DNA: TGCAGTGCGGAGCGGGAGGAGACCCAGTACTTC
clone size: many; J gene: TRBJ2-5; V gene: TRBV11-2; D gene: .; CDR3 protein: CASSLPSSQETQYF; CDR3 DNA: TGTGCCAGCAGCTTACCGTCTTCTCAAGAGACCCAGTACTTC
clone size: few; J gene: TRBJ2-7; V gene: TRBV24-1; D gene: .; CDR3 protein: CATSRGASLEQYF; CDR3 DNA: TGTGCCACCAGTCGGGGGGCGTCTTTGGAGCAGTACTTC
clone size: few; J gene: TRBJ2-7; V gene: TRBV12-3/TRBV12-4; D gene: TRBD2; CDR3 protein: CASSSQGLADTQTYEQYF; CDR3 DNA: TGTGCCAGCAGTTCCCAGGGACTAGCGGACACCCAGACCTACGAGCAGTACTTC
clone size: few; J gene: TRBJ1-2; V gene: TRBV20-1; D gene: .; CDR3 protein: CSARPNTGQRGYTF; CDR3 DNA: TGCAGTGCTAGGCCCAATACAGGGCAGCGGGGCTACACCTTC
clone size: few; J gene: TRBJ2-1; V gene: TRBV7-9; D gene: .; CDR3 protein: CASSLARLEANEQFF; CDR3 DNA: TGTGCCAGCAGCTTAGCGAGGCTTGAGGCGAATGAGCAGTTCTTC
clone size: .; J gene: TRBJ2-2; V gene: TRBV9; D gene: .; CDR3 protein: CASSVGRVSTGELFF; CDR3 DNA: TGTGCCAGCAGCGTAGGGCGGGTGTCCACCGGGGAGCTGTTTTTT
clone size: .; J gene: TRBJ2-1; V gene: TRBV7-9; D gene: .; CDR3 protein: CASSPGTNNEQFF; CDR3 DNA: TGTGCCAGCAGCCCCGGGACGAATAATGAGCAGTTCTTC
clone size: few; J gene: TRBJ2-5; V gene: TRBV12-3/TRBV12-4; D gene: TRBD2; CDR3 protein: CASGSGTSGYQETQYF; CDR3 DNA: TGTGCCAGCGGTTCGGGTACTAGCGGATACCAAGAGACCCAGTACTTC
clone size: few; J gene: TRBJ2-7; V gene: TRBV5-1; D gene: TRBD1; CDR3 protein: CASSLTGGLEYEQYF; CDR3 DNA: TGCGCCAGCAGCTTAACAGGGGGCTTAGAATACGAGCAGTACTTC
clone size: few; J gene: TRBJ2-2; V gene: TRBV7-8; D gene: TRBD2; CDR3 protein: CASSVLAGGATGELFF; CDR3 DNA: TGTGCCAGCAGCGTTCTAGCGGGAGGAGCGACCGGGGAGCTGTTTTTT
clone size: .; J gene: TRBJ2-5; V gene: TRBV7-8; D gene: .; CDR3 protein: CASSGRSWAQETQYF; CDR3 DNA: TGTGCCAGCAGCGGAAGATCGTGGGCCCAAGAGACCCAGTACTTC